This TCR beta chain was profiled in a study of T cell repertoires in cytomegalovirus infection. The overall study: TCR beta signatures that were public indicated CMV infection and matching HLA type. Points from the study as a whole: Dominating the ex vivo response were TCR beta clonotypes that were CMV-specific and HLA-C-restricted.

On this clonotype: The antigen is undetermined.

The CDR3 is 14 amino acids. The germline V gene has CDR1 LNHDA and CDR2 SQIVND (reference sequence). The ends lost 6 bases at V and 4 bases at J; junction bases unmatched: 4. TCRdb reprocessed the reads via MiXCR and lists one record per CDR3 protein. The sample consists of fewer than 200,000 distinct CDR3 sequences, under 25% of them appearing once. This chain links TRBV19 with TRBJ1-5, with 9 bases matching TRBD1. The sample taken for sequencing was PBMCs. This clonotype originated in a human donor in good health (CMV status not recorded). Some clones in this sample may be carry-over from other donors' samples. The CDR3 is CASRSQGANQPQHF. Here the CDR3 DNA reads TGTGCCAGTAGATCACAGGGGGCGAATCAGCCCCAGCATTTT.